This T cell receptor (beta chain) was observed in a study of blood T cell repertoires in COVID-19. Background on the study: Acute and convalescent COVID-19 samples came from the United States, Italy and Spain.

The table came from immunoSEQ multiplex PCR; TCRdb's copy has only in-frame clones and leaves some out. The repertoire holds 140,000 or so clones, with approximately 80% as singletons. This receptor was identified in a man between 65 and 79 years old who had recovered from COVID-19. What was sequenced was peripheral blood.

CDR3 bases: TGTGCCAGTAGTCCCTCAGTCCTCAATGGCTACACCTTC. Amino acids: CASSPSVLNGYTF. The V and J genes are TRBV19 and TRBJ1-2; D is ambiguous. CDR3 size: 13 residues. Germline assignment: CDR1 LNHDA and CDR2 SQIVND (reference sequence). V was trimmed by 5 bases and J by 6 bases, leaving 13 bases between them.